The sequence of this T cell receptor beta chain was determined in a study of blood T cell repertoires in COVID-19. Background on the study: The study drew acute and convalescent COVID-19 samples from the United States, Italy and Spain.

Profiled with immunoSEQ multiplex PCR; TCRdb holds only in-frame clones, not every one. The table lists under 170,000 clones, just over 85% of them singletons. Germline CDR1 is LNHDA and CDR2 is SQIVND (reference sequence). Losses at the gene ends were 3 bases for V and 8 bases for J; bases not matched to a gene: 7. The CDR3 contains 14 residues. Sequencing input: peripheral blood. This TCR came from a man between 65 and 85 years old with acute or convalescent COVID-19. V gene TRBV19 combines with J gene TRBJ2-1; 7 positions match TRBD2. The CDR3 nucleotides read TGTGCCAGTAGTATTGGGGGAGGGCCCTATGAGCAGTTCTTC. Its protein is CASSIGGGPYEQFF.